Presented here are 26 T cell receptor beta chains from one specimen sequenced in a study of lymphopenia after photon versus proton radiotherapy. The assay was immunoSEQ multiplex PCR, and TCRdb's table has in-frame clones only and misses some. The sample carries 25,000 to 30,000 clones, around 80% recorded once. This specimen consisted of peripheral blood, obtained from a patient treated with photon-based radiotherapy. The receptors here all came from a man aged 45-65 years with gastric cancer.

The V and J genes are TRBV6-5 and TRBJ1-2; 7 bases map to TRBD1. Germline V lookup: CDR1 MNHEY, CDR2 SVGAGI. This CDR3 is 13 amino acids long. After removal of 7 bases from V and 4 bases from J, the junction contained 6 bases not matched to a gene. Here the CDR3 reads CASMDRFSYGYTF. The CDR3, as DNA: TGTGCCAGCATGGACAGGTTTTCCTATGGCTACACCTTC.

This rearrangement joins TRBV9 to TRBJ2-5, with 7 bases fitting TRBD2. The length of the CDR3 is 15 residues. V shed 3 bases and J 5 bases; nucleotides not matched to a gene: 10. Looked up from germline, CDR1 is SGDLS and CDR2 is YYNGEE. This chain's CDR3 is CASSGGVLGGETQYF. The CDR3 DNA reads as TGTGCCAGCAGCGGAGGGGTTCTGGGGGGGGAGACCCAGTACTTC. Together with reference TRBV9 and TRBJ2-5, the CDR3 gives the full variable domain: DSGVTQTPKHLITATGQRVTLRCSPRSGDLSVYWYQQSLDQGLQFLIQYYNGEERAKGNILERFSAQQFPDLHSELNLSSLELGDSALYFCASSGGVLGGETQYFGPGTRLLVL.

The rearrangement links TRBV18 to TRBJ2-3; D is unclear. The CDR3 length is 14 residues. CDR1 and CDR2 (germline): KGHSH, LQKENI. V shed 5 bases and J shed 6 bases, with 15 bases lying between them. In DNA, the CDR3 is TGTGCCAGCTCAATTAACCACCCGTGGGATACGCAGTATTTT. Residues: CASSINHPWDTQYF.

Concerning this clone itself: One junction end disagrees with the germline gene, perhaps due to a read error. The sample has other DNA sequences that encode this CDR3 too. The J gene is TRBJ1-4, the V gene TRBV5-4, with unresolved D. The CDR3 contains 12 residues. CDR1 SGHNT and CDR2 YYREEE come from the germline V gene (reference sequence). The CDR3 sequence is CASSQVNEKLFF. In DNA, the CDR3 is TGCGCCAGCAGCCAGGTTAATGAAAAACTGTTTTTT. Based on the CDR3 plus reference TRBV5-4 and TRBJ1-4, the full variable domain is ETGVTQSPTHLIKTRGQQVTLRCSSQSGHNTVSWYQQALGQGPQFIFQYYREEENGRGNFPPRFSGLQFPNYSSELNVNALELDDSALYLCASSQVNEKLFFGSGTQLSVL.

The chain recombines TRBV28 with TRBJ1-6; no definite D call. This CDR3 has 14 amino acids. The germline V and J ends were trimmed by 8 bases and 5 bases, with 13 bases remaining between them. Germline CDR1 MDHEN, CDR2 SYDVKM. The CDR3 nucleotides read TGTGCCAGCCTGTACCAAGGGAATAATTCACCCCTCCACTTT. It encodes CASLYQGNNSPLHF.

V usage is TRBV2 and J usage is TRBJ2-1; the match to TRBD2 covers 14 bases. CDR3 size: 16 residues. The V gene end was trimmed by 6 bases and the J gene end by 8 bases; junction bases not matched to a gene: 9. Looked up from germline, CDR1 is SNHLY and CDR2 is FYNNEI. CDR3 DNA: TGTGCCAGCAGGGCCCCGACTAGCGGGGGGGTGGATGAGCAGTTCTTC. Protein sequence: CASRAPTSGGVDEQFF.

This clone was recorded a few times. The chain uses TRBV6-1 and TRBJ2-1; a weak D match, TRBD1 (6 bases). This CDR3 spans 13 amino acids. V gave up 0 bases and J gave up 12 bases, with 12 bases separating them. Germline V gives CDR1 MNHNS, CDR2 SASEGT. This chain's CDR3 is CASSEAGGQRQFF. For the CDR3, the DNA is TGTGCCAGCAGTGAAGCAGGAGGACAGAGGCAGTTCTTC.

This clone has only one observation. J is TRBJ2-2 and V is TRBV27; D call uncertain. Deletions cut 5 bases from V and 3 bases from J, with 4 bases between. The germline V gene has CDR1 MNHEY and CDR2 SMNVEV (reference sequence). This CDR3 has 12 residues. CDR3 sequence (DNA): TGTGCCAGCAGTAGAGACACCGGGGAGCTGTTTTTT. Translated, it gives CASSRDTGELFF.

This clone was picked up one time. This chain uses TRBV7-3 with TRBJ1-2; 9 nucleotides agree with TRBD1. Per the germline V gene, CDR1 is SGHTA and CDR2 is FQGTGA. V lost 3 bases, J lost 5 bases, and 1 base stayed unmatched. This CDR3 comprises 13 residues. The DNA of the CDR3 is TGTGCCAGCAGCTTGACAGGGGGGTATGGCTACACCTTC. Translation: CASSLTGGYGYTF.

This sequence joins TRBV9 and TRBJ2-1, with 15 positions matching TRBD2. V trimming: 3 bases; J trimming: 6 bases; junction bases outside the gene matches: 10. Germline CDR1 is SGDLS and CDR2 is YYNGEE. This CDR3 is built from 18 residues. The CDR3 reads CASSGNPGTSGGSNEQFF. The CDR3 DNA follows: TGTGCCAGCAGCGGAAATCCCGGGACTAGCGGGGGGAGCAATGAGCAGTTCTTC.

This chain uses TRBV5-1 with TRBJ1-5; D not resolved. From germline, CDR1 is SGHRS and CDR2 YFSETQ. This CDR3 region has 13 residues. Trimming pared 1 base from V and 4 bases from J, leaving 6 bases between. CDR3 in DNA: TGCGCCAGCAGCTTGTGGGAAAATCAGCCCCAGCATTTT. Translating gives CASSLWENQPQHF. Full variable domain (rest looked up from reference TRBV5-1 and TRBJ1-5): KAGVTQTPRYLIKTRGQQVTLSCSPISGHRSVSWYQQTPGQGLQFLFEYFSETQRNKGNFPGRFSGRQFSNSRSEMNVSTLELGDSALYLCASSLWENQPQHFGDGTRLSIL.

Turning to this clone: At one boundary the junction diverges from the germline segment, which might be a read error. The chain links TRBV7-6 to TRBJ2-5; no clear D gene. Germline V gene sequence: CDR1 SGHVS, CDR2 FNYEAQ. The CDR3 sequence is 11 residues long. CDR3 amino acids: CASSPVEIQYF. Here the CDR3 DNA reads TGTGCCAGCAGCCCAGTGGAGATCCAGTACTTC.

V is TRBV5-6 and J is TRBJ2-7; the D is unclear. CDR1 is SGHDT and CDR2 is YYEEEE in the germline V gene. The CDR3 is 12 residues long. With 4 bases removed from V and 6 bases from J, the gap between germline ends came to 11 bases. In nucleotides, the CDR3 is TGTGCCAGCAGCCTCCCCCCTGGCGAGCAGTACTTC. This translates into CASSLPPGEQYF.

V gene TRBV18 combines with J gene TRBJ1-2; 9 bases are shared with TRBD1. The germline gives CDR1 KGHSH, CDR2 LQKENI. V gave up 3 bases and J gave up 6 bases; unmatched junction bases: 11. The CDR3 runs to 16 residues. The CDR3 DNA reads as TGTGCCAGCTCACCCACAAGATTGGACAGGGGACATGGCTACACCTTC. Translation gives CASSPTRLDRGHGYTF.

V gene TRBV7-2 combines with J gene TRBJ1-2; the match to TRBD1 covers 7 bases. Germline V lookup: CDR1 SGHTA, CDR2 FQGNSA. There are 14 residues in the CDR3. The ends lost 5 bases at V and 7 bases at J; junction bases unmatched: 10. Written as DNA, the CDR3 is TGTGCCAGCAGCAACCTATGGACAGGCCGTGGCTACACCTTC. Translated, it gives CASSNLWTGRGYTF.

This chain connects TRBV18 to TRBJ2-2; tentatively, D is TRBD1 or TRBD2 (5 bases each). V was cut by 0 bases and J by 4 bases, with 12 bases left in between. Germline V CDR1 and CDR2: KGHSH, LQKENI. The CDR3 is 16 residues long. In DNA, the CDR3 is TGTGCCAGCTCACCACCGGGACGGACACCCACCGGGGAGCTGTTTTTT. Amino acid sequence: CASSPPGRTPTGELFF.

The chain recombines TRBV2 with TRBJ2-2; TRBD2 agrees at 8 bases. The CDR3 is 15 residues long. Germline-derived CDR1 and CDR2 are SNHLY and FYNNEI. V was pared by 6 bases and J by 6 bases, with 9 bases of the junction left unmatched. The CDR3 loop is CASSPGGGPSGELFF. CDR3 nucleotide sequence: TGTGCCAGCAGCCCGGGGGGGGGCCCCTCCGGGGAGCTGTTTTTT.

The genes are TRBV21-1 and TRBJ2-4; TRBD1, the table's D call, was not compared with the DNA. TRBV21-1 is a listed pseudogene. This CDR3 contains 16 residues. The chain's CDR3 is CASSKVSGQAKNIQYF. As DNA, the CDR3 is TGTGCCAGCAGCAAAGTTTCGGGACAGGCCAAAAACATTCAGTACTTC.

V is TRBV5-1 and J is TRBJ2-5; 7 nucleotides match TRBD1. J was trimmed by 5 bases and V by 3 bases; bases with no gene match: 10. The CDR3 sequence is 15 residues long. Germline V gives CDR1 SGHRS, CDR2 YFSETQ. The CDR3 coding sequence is TGCGCCAGCAGCTCTGGAAGACAGGGACGGGAGACCCAGTACTTC. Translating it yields CASSSGRQGRETQYF.

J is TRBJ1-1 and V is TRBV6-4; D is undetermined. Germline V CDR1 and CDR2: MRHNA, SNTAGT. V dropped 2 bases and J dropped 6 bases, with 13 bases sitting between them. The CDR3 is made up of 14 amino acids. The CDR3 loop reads CASSDTGKSAEAFF. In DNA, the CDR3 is TGTGCCAGCAGTGACACGGGGAAATCGGCTGAAGCTTTCTTT.

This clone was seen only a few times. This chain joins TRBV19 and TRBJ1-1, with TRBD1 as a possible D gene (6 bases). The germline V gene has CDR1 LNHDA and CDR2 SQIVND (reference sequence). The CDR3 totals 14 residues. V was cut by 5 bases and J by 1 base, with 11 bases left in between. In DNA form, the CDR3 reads TGTGCCAGTAGTTCTGGGGGCGGGAACACTGAAGCTTTCTTT. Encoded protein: CASSSGGGNTEAFF.

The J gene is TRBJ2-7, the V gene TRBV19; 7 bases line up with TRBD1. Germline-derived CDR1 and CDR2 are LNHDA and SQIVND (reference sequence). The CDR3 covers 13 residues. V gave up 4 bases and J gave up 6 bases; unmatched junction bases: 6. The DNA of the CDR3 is TGTGCCAGTAGTAATCGGGCAGGGGGCGAGCAGTACTTC. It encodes CASSNRAGGEQYF.

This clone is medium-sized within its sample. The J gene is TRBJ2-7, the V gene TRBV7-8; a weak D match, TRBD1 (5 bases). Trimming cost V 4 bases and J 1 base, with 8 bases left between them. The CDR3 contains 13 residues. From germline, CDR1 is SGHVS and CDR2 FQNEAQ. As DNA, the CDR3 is TGTGCCAGCAGCTCGGACATTTCCTACGAGCAGTACGTC. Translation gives CASSSDISYEQYV.

CDR3 loop: CASSMQPDGGELFF. The DNA of the CDR3 is TGTGCCAGTAGTATGCAGCCCGACGGGGGGGAGCTGTTTTTT. This chain links TRBV19 with TRBJ2-2; D is unresolved. The CDR3 consists of 14 residues. Trimming removed 3 bases at V and 8 bases at J, with 13 bases between. Germline CDR1 and CDR2: LNHDA and SQIVND (reference sequence).

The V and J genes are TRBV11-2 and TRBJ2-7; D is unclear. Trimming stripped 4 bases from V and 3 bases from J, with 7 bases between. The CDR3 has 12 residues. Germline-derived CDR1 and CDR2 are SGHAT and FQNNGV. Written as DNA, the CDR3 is TGTGCCAGCAGCTCCAAACTCTACGAGCAGTACTTC. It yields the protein CASSSKLYEQYF.

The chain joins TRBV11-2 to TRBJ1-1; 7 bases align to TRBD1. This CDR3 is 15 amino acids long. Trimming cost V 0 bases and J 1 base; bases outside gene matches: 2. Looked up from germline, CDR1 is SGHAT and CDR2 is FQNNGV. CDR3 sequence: CASSLDDRANTEAFF. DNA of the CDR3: TGTGCCAGCAGCTTAGATGACAGGGCGAACACTGAAGCTTTCTTT. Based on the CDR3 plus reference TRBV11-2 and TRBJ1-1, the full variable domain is EAGVAQSPRYKIIEKRQSVAFWCNPISGHATLYWYQQILGQGPKLLIQFQNNGVVDDSQLPKDRFSAERLKGVDSTLKIQPAKLEDSAVYLCASSLDDRANTEAFFGQGTRLTVV.